Listed here are 23 T cell receptor beta chains from one sample, sequenced in a study of cytomegalovirus exposure and HLA in healthy donors. PCR involved 60 Vbeta and 13 Jbeta primers. Sequencing used immunoSEQ multiplex PCR; TCRdb keeps in-frame clones, though not all of them. The table has about 65,000 clones, around 73% seen once. Sequenced: PBMCs. The receptor set was obtained from a girl aged 5 to 17 in good health and CMV-seropositive.

This clone was picked up a small number of times. The J gene is TRBJ1-1, the V gene TRBV13, with D tentatively TRBD1 (5 bases). CDR1 and CDR2 from the germline V gene are PRHDT and FYEKMQ (reference sequence). Trimming cost V 3 bases and J 0 bases, with 11 bases left between them. The length of the CDR3 is 15 residues. The chain's CDR3 is CASSLDTGLNTEAFF. As DNA, the CDR3 is TGTGCCAGCAGCTTGGATACAGGTTTGAACACTGAAGCTTTCTTT. The full variable domain, rest sourced from reference TRBV13 and TRBJ1-1, is AAGVIQSPRHLIKEKRETATLKCYPIPRHDTVYWYQQGPGQDPQFLISFYEKMQSDKGSIPDRFSAQQFSDYHSELNMSSLELGDSALYFCASSLDTGLNTEAFFGQGTRLTVV.

The chain links TRBV18 to TRBJ2-7, with a tentative D call TRBD1 (6 bases). Germline CDR1 KGHSH, CDR2 LQKENI. The CDR3 extends over 14 amino acids. V was pared by 3 bases and J by 5 bases, with 14 bases between. The CDR3 protein is CASSPKGQTHEQYF. The CDR3 DNA reads as TGTGCCAGCTCACCGAAAGGACAGACCCACGAGCAGTACTTC. The full variable domain, rest sourced from reference TRBV18 and TRBJ2-7, is NAGVMQNPRHLVRRRGQEARLRCSPMKGHSHVYWYRQLPEEGLKFMVYLQKENIIDESGMPKERFSAEFPKEGPSILRIQQVVRGDSAAYFCASSPKGQTHEQYFGPGTRLTVT.

The chain couples TRBV4-1 to TRBJ2-7, with TRBD1 identical over 9 bases. Germline assignment: CDR1 MGHRA and CDR2 YSYEKL. The CDR3 loop spans 14 amino acids. Trimming at V came to 4 bases and at J to 2 bases, leaving 3 bases not matched to a gene. The CDR3 reads CASSPGQGTYEQYF. CDR3 nucleotides: TGCGCCAGCAGCCCGGGACAGGGTACCTACGAGCAGTACTTC.

This clone was seen only a few times. V and J are TRBV18 and TRBJ1-1, with D unresolved. This CDR3 comprises 13 residues. The germline CDR1 and CDR2 sequences are KGHSH and LQKENI. Trimming removed 2 bases at V and 5 bases at J, with 9 bases between. The CDR3 coding sequence is TGTGCCAGCTCACCAGGGGAGGAGACTGAAGCTTTCTTT. This codes for CASSPGEETEAFF.

V and J are TRBV6-5 and TRBJ1-3, with D uncertain. From germline, CDR1 is MNHEY and CDR2 SVGAGI. The CDR3 is made up of 14 amino acids. The V and J ends lost 3 bases and 2 bases respectively, with 8 bases between them. The CDR3 protein is CASSYGDAGNTIYF. The CDR3 DNA sequence: TGTGCCAGCAGTTATGGAGATGCTGGAAACACCATATATTTT.

The chain links TRBV6-5 to TRBJ1-3, with unresolved D. V dropped 6 bases and J dropped 8 bases, with 14 bases sitting between them. The CDR3 covers 13 residues. CDR1 is MNHEY, CDR2 SVGAGI, per germline. The CDR3 sequence: CASRRGAGDTIYF. CDR3 DNA sequence: TGTGCCAGCAGGCGGGGAGCGGGAGACACCATATATTTT.

The rearrangement joins TRBV28 to TRBJ1-5, with D perhaps TRBD1 (5 bases). This CDR3 region has 15 residues. The V end was cut by 4 bases, the J end by 4 bases, with 14 bases between. Germline CDR1 MDHEN, CDR2 SYDVKM. CDR3 sequence: CASSSTGRENQPQHF. CDR3 nucleotides: TGTGCCAGCAGTTCAACAGGCAGAGAGAATCAGCCCCAGCATTTT.

J is TRBJ2-7 and V is TRBV19, with D maybe TRBD2 (6 bases). This CDR3 has 16 residues. V was shortened by 4 bases and J by 3 bases, with 19 bases between the two germline ends. CDR1 is LNHDA and CDR2 is SQIVND in the germline V gene (reference sequence). Written as DNA, the CDR3 is TGTGCCAGTAGTAAACCCTCGACCGGGACTGTCTACGAGCAGTACTTC. Encoded protein: CASSKPSTGTVYEQYF.

The chain carries TRBV18 and TRBJ2-7; 12 nucleotides line up with TRBD2. Germline V gives CDR1 KGHSH, CDR2 LQKENI. The CDR3 contains 16 residues. V shed 1 base, J shed 5 bases, and the junction held 6 bases outside the gene matches. CDR3 nucleotides: TGTGCCAGCTCACCACTTGGACTAGCGGGAATCAACGAGCAGTACTTC. It encodes CASSPLGLAGINEQYF.

The chain links TRBV5-1 to TRBJ1-2; the D is unclear. Germline CDR1 SGHRS, CDR2 YFSETQ. The V and J ends lost 4 bases and 2 bases respectively, with 9 bases between them. The CDR3 is 13 amino acids. CDR3 region: CASSGQMNYGYTF. DNA of the CDR3: TGCGCCAGCAGCGGGCAAATGAACTATGGCTACACCTTC.

This rearrangement joins TRBV30 to TRBJ2-2, with TRBD2 as a possible D gene (7 bases). Deletions cut 3 bases from V and 6 bases from J, with 14 bases between. The CDR3 is made up of 14 amino acids. CDR1 and CDR2 from the germline V gene are GTSNPN and SVGIG (reference sequence). CDR3 bases: TGTGCCTGGAGCTGGGGGGGGGCCGCCGGGGAGCTGTTTTTT. It yields the protein CAWSWGGAAGELFF.

The chain recombines TRBV5-4 with TRBJ2-5; 8 bases fit TRBD2. The CDR3 loop spans 14 amino acids. Germline CDR1 reads SGHNT; CDR2 reads YYREEE (reference sequence). V lost 3 bases to trimming and J lost 5 bases; unmatched junction nucleotides: 6. The CDR3 nucleotides read TGTGCCAGCAGCTACCTGAGCGGGGGCGAGACCCAGTACTTC. Translation gives CASSYLSGGETQYF.

The J gene is TRBJ1-1, the V gene TRBV6-1; D not resolved. Germline V gives CDR1 MNHNS, CDR2 SASEGT. V gave up 5 bases and J gave up 10 bases, with 17 bases separating them. CDR3 size: 13 residues. The CDR3 sequence: CASSQTAVVGAFF. CDR3 nucleotides: TGTGCCAGCAGTCAAACAGCAGTAGTTGGAGCTTTCTTT.

The rearrangement uses TRBV9 and TRBJ2-3; D gene uncertain. V was cut by 0 bases and J by 0 bases, with 5 bases left in between. The CDR3 extends over 14 amino acids. Germline lookup yields CDR1 SGDLS and CDR2 YYNGEE. CDR3 DNA: TGTGCCAGCAGCGTAGATCTTAGCACAGATACGCAGTATTTT. Protein product: CASSVDLSTDTQYF.

The chain joins TRBV29-1 to TRBJ2-7; 8 positions agree with TRBD1. V was pared by 4 bases and J by 3 bases, with 2 bases of the junction left unmatched. The germline V gene has CDR1 SQVTM and CDR2 ANQGSEA. The CDR3 contains 12 residues. CDR3 protein: CSVAGGIYEQYF. CDR3 DNA sequence: TGCAGCGTTGCAGGGGGCATCTACGAGCAGTACTTC.

The genes are TRBV6-5 and TRBJ1-5; no clear D gene. This CDR3 has 12 residues. Trimming removed 8 bases from V and 3 bases from J, with 8 bases in between. Germline CDR1 MNHEY, CDR2 SVGAGI. This CDR3 is CASGRNNQPQHF. In nucleotides, the CDR3 is TGTGCCAGCGGGAGAAACAATCAGCCCCAGCATTTT.

V usage is TRBV9 and J usage is TRBJ2-1; 7 positions match TRBD2. The V segment lost 4 bases and the J segment 7 bases; nucleotides outside the gene matches: 11. This CDR3 comprises 15 residues. CDR1 and CDR2 from the germline V gene are SGDLS and YYNGEE. The CDR3 bases are TGTGCCAGCAGCTCACGCGGGACTAAAGGGAATGAGCAGTTCTTC. Translation gives CASSSRGTKGNEQFF.

The V call is TRBV6-1, the J call TRBJ2-3, with TRBD2 identical over 8 bases. Germline CDR1 MNHNS, CDR2 SASEGT. This CDR3 is 16 amino acids long. The J segment lost 7 bases and the V segment lost 6 bases, leaving 15 bases of the junction unmatched. The CDR3 protein is CASRERGLDWAHTQYF. The CDR3 coding sequence is TGTGCCAGCAGAGAACGGGGACTAGATTGGGCCCATACGCAGTATTTT.

This clone appeared once. The chain has TRBV29-1 and TRBJ2-7; 12 bases fit TRBD1. CDR1 is SQVTM, CDR2 ANQGSEA, per germline. The junction had 4 bases not matched to a gene; V was cut back by 3 bases and J by 4 bases. CDR3 size: 14 residues. CDR3 region: CSVEGQGARYEQYF. CDR3 DNA sequence: TGCAGCGTTGAGGGACAGGGGGCGCGATACGAGCAGTACTTC.

In its sample, this clone is medium-sized. The chain joins TRBV2 to TRBJ2-7, with TRBD1 matching 10 bases. The germline V gene has CDR1 SNHLY and CDR2 FYNNEI. The CDR3 totals 14 residues. After removal of 6 bases from V and 6 bases from J, the junction contained 8 bases not matched to a gene. CDR3: CASRTGTGETEQYF. Written as DNA, the CDR3 is TGTGCCAGCAGGACCGGGACAGGGGAGACCGAGCAGTACTTC.

The J gene is TRBJ2-1, the V gene TRBV30; D remains ambiguous. This CDR3 spans 10 amino acids. Per germline, CDR1 GTSNPN and CDR2 SVGIG (reference sequence). Between the trimmed V and J ends, which lost 5 bases and 8 bases, there was a span of 7 bases. CDR3 sequence reads: CAWGPYEQFF. DNA of the CDR3: TGTGCCTGGGGGCCTTATGAGCAGTTCTTC.

A few counts support this clone. The gene calls are TRBV5-1 and TRBJ2-5; 8 nucleotides agree with TRBD2. Germline V gives CDR1 SGHRS, CDR2 YFSETQ. There are 16 residues in the CDR3. The trim removed 2 bases at V and 0 bases at J, leaving 6 bases unmatched. The chain's CDR3 is CASSFASGGYQETQYF. CDR3 DNA: TGCGCCAGCAGCTTTGCCAGCGGGGGCTACCAAGAGACCCAGTACTTC.

The V call is TRBV7-2, the J call TRBJ1-5; D gene uncertain. This CDR3 spans 12 amino acids. Trimming pared 4 bases from V and 3 bases from J, leaving 4 bases between. From germline, CDR1 is SGHTA and CDR2 FQGNSA. The CDR3 DNA reads TGTGCCAGCAGCTCCTACAATCAGCCCCAGCATTTT. Translation: CASSSYNQPQHF.